This T cell receptor beta chain is drawn from a study of CD8+ T cells in alopecia areata. This clone came up a few times. V was pared by 0 bases and J by 7 bases, with 15 bases between. The CDR3 covers 15 residues. Germline CDR1 reads MNHEY; CDR2 reads SVGAGI. Lesional scalp tissue (obtained by punch biopsy) and peripheral blood were collected from alopecia areata patients. cDNA prepared by RNA extraction and subsequent reverse transcription served as the template for sequencing. The method was immunoSEQ multiplex PCR; TCRdb's version includes in-frame clones alone and lacks a portion of them. The data show over 120,000 clones, with about three fifths seen just once and roughly 6.7% held by the top ten.

Here the sequenced sample was CD4+ T cells sorted from blood, taken at week 0. This sequence was found in a human donor with alopecia areata. The V and J genes are TRBV6-5 and TRBJ2-5; no firm D call. CDR3 sequence: CASSYSGNTPGTQYF. The CDR3 DNA reads TGTGCCAGCAGTTACTCGGGGAACACCCCAGGGACCCAGTACTTC.